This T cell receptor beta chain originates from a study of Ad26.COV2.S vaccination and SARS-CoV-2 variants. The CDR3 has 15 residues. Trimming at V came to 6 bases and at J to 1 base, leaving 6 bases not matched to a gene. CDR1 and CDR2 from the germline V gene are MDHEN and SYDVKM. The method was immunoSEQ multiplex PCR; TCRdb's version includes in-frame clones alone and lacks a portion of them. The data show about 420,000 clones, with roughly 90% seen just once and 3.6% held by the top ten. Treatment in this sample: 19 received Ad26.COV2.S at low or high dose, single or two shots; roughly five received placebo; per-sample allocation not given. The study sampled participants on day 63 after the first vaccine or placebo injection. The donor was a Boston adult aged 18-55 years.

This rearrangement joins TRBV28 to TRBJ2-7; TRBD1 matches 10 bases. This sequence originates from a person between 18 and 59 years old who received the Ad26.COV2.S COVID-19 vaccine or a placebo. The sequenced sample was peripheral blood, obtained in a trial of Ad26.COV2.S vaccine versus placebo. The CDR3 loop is CASRTRDRGSYEQYF. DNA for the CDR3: TGTGCCAGCAGAACCCGGGACAGGGGTTCCTACGAGCAGTACTTC. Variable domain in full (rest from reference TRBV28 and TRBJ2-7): DVKVTQSSRYLVKRTGEKVFLECVQDMDHENMFWYRQDPGLGLRLIYFSYDVKMKEKGDIPEGYSVSREKKERFSLILESASTNQTSMYLCASRTRDRGSYEQYFGPGTRLTVT.